The 25 T cell receptor beta chains below come from one sample, sequenced in a study of T-cell memory formation after mild COVID-19. Each CDR3 protein gets one entry after TCRdb re-called the 5' RACE reads with MiXCR. The table shows about 140,000 distinct CDR3 sequences, with under 25% occurring only once. The source material was PBMCs or a T cell subset sorted from them (not recorded which). These receptors came from an adult woman who had mild COVID-19 (a few samples of this study predate the infection). Cell type and time point are not known.

V usage is TRBV20-1 and J usage is TRBJ2-3; 10 bases map to TRBD2. Looked up from germline, CDR1 is DFQATT and CDR2 is SNEGSKA (reference sequence). The CDR3 is 14 residues long. V was pared by 1 base and J by 5 bases, with 3 bases of the junction left unmatched. CDR3 nucleotides: TGCAGTGCTAGAGTAGCGGGGGGCGTAGATACGCAGTATTTT. This encodes CSARVAGGVDTQYF.

In its sample, this clonotype was seen a few times. The chain combines TRBV27 with TRBJ2-7, with 8 positions matching TRBD1. Germline CDR1 and CDR2: MNHEY and SMNVEV (reference sequence). Unmatched junction bases numbered 10, after V lost 4 bases and J lost 2 bases. The length of the CDR3 is 16 residues. CDR3 loop: CASSSTRDRSPYEQYF. CDR3 in DNA: TGTGCCAGCAGTTCAACCCGGGACAGGAGCCCCTACGAGCAGTACTTC.

This chain connects TRBV3-1 to TRBJ1-2, with D hard to call. The germline V gene has CDR1 LGHDT and CDR2 YNNKEL (reference sequence). V lost 3 bases to trimming and J lost 0 bases, with 5 bases between them. This CDR3 has 13 residues. As DNA, the CDR3 is TGTGCCAGCAGCCAGCTGTCTAACTATGGCTACACCTTC. The encoded protein is CASSQLSNYGYTF.

The chain employs TRBV18 and TRBJ1-6, with a weak D call TRBD1 (5 bases). The CDR3 extends over 14 amino acids. Germline values: CDR1 KGHSH, CDR2 LQKENI. Trimming pared 2 bases from V and 9 bases from J, leaving 11 bases between. CDR3 loop: CASSPGQGSSPLHF. The CDR3 region has the DNA TGTGCCAGCTCACCAGGCCAGGGCAGTTCACCCCTCCACTTT. The full variable domain, its missing parts supplied by reference TRBV18 and TRBJ1-6, is NAGVMQNPRHLVRRRGQEARLRCSPMKGHSHVYWYRQLPEEGLKFMVYLQKENIIDESGMPKERFSAEFPKEGPSILRIQQVVRGDSAAYFCASSPGQGSSPLHFGNGTRLTVT.

A remark on this clonotype: Relative to the germline gene, one junction end is altered; a read error may explain this. This chain joins TRBV7-7 and TRBJ2-2; 11 bases fit TRBD2. Germline V gene data show CDR1 as SSHAT and CDR2 as FNYEAQ (reference sequence). This CDR3 comprises 17 residues. The DNA for the CDR3 is TGTGCTAGCAGCCCCGGGACTAGCGGCGCGAACACCGGGGAGCTGTTTTTT. It translates to CASSPGTSGANTGELFF.

This clonotype turned up a few times. This chain joins TRBV24-1 and TRBJ2-3; 8 bases are a match to TRBD2. This CDR3 contains 16 residues. V shed 2 bases and J 2 bases; nucleotides not matched to a gene: 5. Germline CDR1 reads KGHDR; CDR2 reads SFDVKD. In DNA form, the CDR3 reads TGTGCCACCAGTGATTATGGCGGGGGGTACACAGATACGCAGTATTTT. As protein: CATSDYGGGYTDTQYF.

This clonotype was recorded a few times. The CDR3, as DNA: TGTGCCAGCAGCTTATTTTCGAACACCGGGGAGCTGTTTTTT. Amino acids: CASSLFSNTGELFF. The chain has TRBV7-3 and TRBJ2-2; D gene uncertain. This CDR3 comprises 14 residues. Germline V gene sequence: CDR1 SGHTA, CDR2 FQGTGA. Trimming shortened V by 2 bases and J by 0 bases, and 4 bases separated the two germline ends. The variable domain in full, with the rest retrieved from reference TRBV7-3 and TRBJ2-2, is GAGVSQTPSNKVTEKGKYVELRCDPISGHTALYWYRQSLGQGPEFLIYFQGTGAADDSGLPNDRFFAVRPEGSVSTLKIQRTERGDSAVYLCASSLFSNTGELFFGEGSRLTVL.

This clonotype came up many times. The rearrangement joins TRBV24-1 to TRBJ2-1; 9 positions agree with TRBD2. Trimming at V came to 1 base and at J to 6 bases, leaving 6 bases not matched to a gene. There are 16 residues in the CDR3. Per the germline V gene, CDR1 is KGHDR and CDR2 is SFDVKD. This CDR3 reads CATSDFWRGGRNEQFF. The CDR3 DNA sequence: TGTGCCACCAGTGATTTCTGGCGGGGGGGCCGCAATGAGCAGTTCTTC.

The chain carries TRBV7-2 and TRBJ1-2, with a tentative D call TRBD1 (5 bases). The germline V gene encodes CDR1 SGHTA and CDR2 FQGNSA. The CDR3 length is 13 residues. Trimming took 0 bases from V and 6 from J, leaving 8 bases between them. CDR3 region: CASSLAGRDGYTF. In nucleotides, the CDR3 is TGTGCCAGCAGCTTAGCGGGACGGGATGGCTACACCTTC.

This clonotype occurred a few times. The chain uses TRBV27 and TRBJ1-2, with 8 bases that match TRBD1. The V gene's germline CDR1 is MNHEY and CDR2 SMNVEV (reference sequence). CDR3 size: 14 residues. V lost 2 bases, J lost 8 bases, and 7 bases stayed unmatched. CDR3 residues: CASSLVQGASGYTF. CDR3 in DNA: TGTGCCAGCAGTTTAGTGCAGGGGGCCTCCGGCTACACCTTC.

The chain combines TRBV7-9 with TRBJ1-2, with 9 bases identical to TRBD1. The CDR3 has 19 residues. With 1 base clipped from V and 5 bases from J, the junction kept 17 bases outside the gene matches. Germline V gene data show CDR1 as SEHNR and CDR2 as FQNEAQ (reference sequence). The CDR3 bases are TGTGCCAGCAGCTTAGAAAGAGTCAAAAGACAGGGGGAAATGTATGGCTACACCTTC. It is translated as CASSLERVKRQGEMYGYTF.

The chain uses TRBV10-3 and TRBJ2-7; the D is unclear. The CDR3 covers 15 residues. Trimming removed 0 bases at V and 0 bases at J, with 9 bases between. Germline-derived CDR1 and CDR2 are ENHRY and SYGVKD. The CDR3 coding sequence is TGTGCCATCAGTGAGTCGACCGGGCCCTCCTACGAGCAGTACTTC. Its translation: CAISESTGPSYEQYF.

V is TRBV24-1 and J is TRBJ1-2; 8 positions match TRBD1. The ends lost 9 bases at V and 0 bases at J; junction bases unmatched: 5. The CDR3 is made up of 14 amino acids. CDR1 and CDR2 from the germline V gene are KGHDR and SFDVKD. Here the CDR3 reads CATQRTGPNYGYTF. The CDR3 DNA reads TGTGCCACCCAGAGGACAGGGCCTAACTATGGCTACACCTTC.

This clonotype was seen a few times. This rearrangement joins TRBV7-2 to TRBJ2-3; D gene ambiguous. The CDR3 has 14 amino acids. V was clipped by 3 bases and J by 2 bases, with 9 bases between them. Germline loops: CDR1 SGHTA, CDR2 FQGNSA. The CDR3 DNA sequence: TGTGCCAGCAGCTTGCGAAAAACCACAGATACGCAGTATTTT. Its protein is CASSLRKTTDTQYF.

The V gene is TRBV6-5, the J gene TRBJ2-5; D unclear. The V gene's germline CDR1 is MNHEY and CDR2 SVGAGI. Trimming removed 2 bases from V and 1 base from J, with 8 bases in between. CDR3 length: 14 amino acids. The CDR3 is CASSYGVSQETQYF. The CDR3 DNA sequence: TGTGCCAGCAGTTACGGCGTCAGCCAAGAGACCCAGTACTTC.

This rearrangement joins TRBV29-1 to TRBJ2-5, with a tentative D call TRBD1 (6 bases). The CDR3 runs 13 residues. Germline values: CDR1 SQVTM, CDR2 ANQGSEA. The germline V and J ends were trimmed by 3 bases and 4 bases, with 12 bases remaining between them. CDR3 sequence reads: CSVEQGTGETQYF. CDR3 bases: TGCAGCGTTGAGCAGGGGACCGGAGAGACCCAGTACTTC.

This clonotype was seen only a few times. This chain joins TRBV12-3 or TRBV12-4 and TRBJ1-1; no clear D gene. V was clipped by 6 bases and J by 11 bases, with 13 bases between them. The CDR3 covers 11 residues. CDR3: CASSQDRQAFF. CDR3 sequence (DNA): TGTGCCAGCAGCCAGGACCGGCAGGCTTTCTTT.

In this sample, this clonotype turned up a few times. The J gene is TRBJ2-1, the V gene TRBV7-3; the match to TRBD2 covers 9 bases. The V gene's germline CDR1 is SGHTA and CDR2 FQGTGA. The CDR3 is made up of 15 amino acids. With V trimmed by 5 bases and J by 6 bases, 8 bases remained unmatched. The CDR3: CASSPSRGRGNEQFF. The CDR3 DNA follows: TGTGCCAGCAGCCCCAGTCGCGGGAGGGGCAATGAGCAGTTCTTC. Using reference TRBV7-3 and TRBJ2-1 for the parts outside the CDR3, the full variable domain is GAGVSQTPSNKVTEKGKYVELRCDPISGHTALYWYRQSLGQGPEFLIYFQGTGAADDSGLPNDRFFAVRPEGSVSTLKIQRTERGDSAVYLCASSPSRGRGNEQFFGPGTRLTVL.

Only a few counts were recorded for this clonotype. The chain links TRBV20-1 to TRBJ2-6, with TRBD2 identical over 14 bases. The CDR3 extends over 16 amino acids. Germline values: CDR1 DFQATT, CDR2 SNEGSKA (reference sequence). The ends lost 4 bases at V and 3 bases at J; junction bases unmatched: 2. DNA for the CDR3: TGCAGTGCTAAGGGACTAGCGGGAGTTGGGGCCAACGTCCTGACTTTC. This codes for CSAKGLAGVGANVLTF.

The chain uses TRBV10-3 and TRBJ2-3, with D maybe TRBD1 (6 bases). The CDR3 extends over 12 amino acids. V gave up 10 bases and J gave up 2 bases, with 10 bases separating them. Germline CDR1 and CDR2: ENHRY and SYGVKD. CDR3 coding DNA: TGTGCCACCACAGGGATCACAGATACGCAGTATTTT. It yields the protein CATTGITDTQYF.

In this sample, this clonotype turned up a few times. This chain joins TRBV5-1 and TRBJ2-5, with D perhaps matching TRBD2 (6 bases). Germline V gene lookup returns CDR1 SGHRS and CDR2 YFSETQ. The V end lost 2 bases, the J end lost 4 bases, and 15 bases lay between the germline ends. The CDR3 consists of 15 residues. CDR3 coding DNA: TGCGCCAGCAGCTTTGGAGGGGCCCAAGGAGAGACCCAGTACTTC. This gives the protein CASSFGGAQGETQYF. The full variable domain, its missing parts supplied by reference TRBV5-1 and TRBJ2-5, is KAGVTQTPRYLIKTRGQQVTLSCSPISGHRSVSWYQQTPGQGLQFLFEYFSETQRNKGNFPGRFSGRQFSNSRSEMNVSTLELGDSALYLCASSFGGAQGETQYFGPGTRLLVL.

The chain joins TRBV5-5 to TRBJ2-1; 8 nucleotides match TRBD2. This CDR3 has 16 amino acids. J was trimmed by 3 bases and V by 1 base; bases with no gene match: 6. Looked up from germline, CDR1 is SGHKS and CDR2 is YYEKEE (reference sequence). The CDR3 DNA reads as TGTGCCAGCAGCTTGCTCGGGAGGGGACGCTACAATGAGCAGTTCTTC. It is translated as CASSLLGRGRYNEQFF.

This clonotype was observed a few times. An end of the junction differs from the germline gene, which may be a read error. The V and J genes are TRBV7-7 and TRBJ2-7; TRBD2 is a possible D gene (6 bases). From germline, CDR1 is SSHAT and CDR2 FNYEAQ (reference sequence). This CDR3 has 13 amino acids. The DNA of the CDR3 is TGTGCTAGCAGCTTAGCACCTAGCGCCGAGCAGTACTTC. Protein: CASSLAPSAEQYF.

The chain is built from TRBV6-2 or TRBV6-3 and TRBJ2-3, with 9 bases fitting TRBD2. The J segment lost 2 bases and the V segment lost 5 bases, leaving 2 bases of the junction unmatched. The CDR3 is made up of 14 amino acids. The germline V gene has CDR1 MNHEY and CDR2 SVGEGT. The CDR3 loop is CASSIAGATDTQYF. The CDR3 DNA reads TGTGCCAGCAGTATAGCGGGGGCCACAGATACGCAGTATTTT.

This clonotype was observed a handful of times. The chain is built from TRBV18 and TRBJ2-5; D not certain. The V and J ends lost 0 bases and 5 bases respectively, with 7 bases between them. CDR1 and CDR2 from the germline V gene are KGHSH and LQKENI. CDR3 length: 13 amino acids. The CDR3 nucleotides are TGTGCCAGCTCACCACCGACGCGGGAGACCCAGTACTTC. Amino acids: CASSPPTRETQYF.